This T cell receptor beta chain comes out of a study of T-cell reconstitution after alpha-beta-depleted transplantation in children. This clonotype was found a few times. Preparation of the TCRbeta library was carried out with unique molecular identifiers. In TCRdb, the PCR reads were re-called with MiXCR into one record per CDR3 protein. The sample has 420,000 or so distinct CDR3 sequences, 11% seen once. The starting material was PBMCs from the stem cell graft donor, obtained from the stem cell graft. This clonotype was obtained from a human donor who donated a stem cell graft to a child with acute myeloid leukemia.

CDR3 loop: CASSYSNVRGLAVPYEQYF. CDR3 DNA sequence: TGTGCCAGCAGTTACTCGAACGTCCGGGGACTAGCGGTACCCTACGAGCAGTACTTC. The chain combines TRBV6-5 with TRBJ2-7; TRBD2 matches 11 bases. The ends lost 0 bases at V and 2 bases at J; junction bases unmatched: 12. Germline CDR1 is MNHEY and CDR2 is SVGAGI. The CDR3 spans 19 residues.